In this sample, the clone carrying this T cell receptor (beta chain) turned up a few times. The entry originates in a study of blood T cell repertoires in COVID-19. Study overall: The samples span acute and convalescent COVID-19 from the United States, Italy and Spain.

Cohort placement rested on clinical history that participants reported themselves. The length of the CDR3 is 15 residues. CDR1 and CDR2 from the germline V gene are KGHSH and LQKENI. Trimming shortened V by 2 bases and J by 6 bases, and 16 bases separated the two germline ends. In the source study's methods: Counts of nucleated cells, estimated from reference gene primer amplification, were obtained. The table came from immunoSEQ multiplex PCR; TCRdb's copy has only in-frame clones and leaves some out. V and J calls and clone size come straight from that table; D and trimming were deduced from the DNA. The table has under 250,000 clones, approximately 84% seen once.

The chain recombines TRBV18 with TRBJ1-2, with D perhaps matching TRBD1 (6 bases). This TCR was sampled from a man in his fifties or sixties who had recovered from COVID-19. Sequenced material: PBMCs or T cells enriched from blood (not recorded which). The CDR3 sequence is CASSPRSDSLDGYTF. For the CDR3, the DNA is TGTGCCAGCTCACCAAGATCGGACAGTCTGGATGGCTACACCTTC.